The rows below give T cell receptor beta chains drawn from one sample of a study of blood T cell repertoires in COVID-19. Assay: immunoSEQ multiplex PCR; the TCRdb copy retains only in-frame clones and omits some. The sample contains approximately 97,000 clones, about 89% of which appear only once. The sequenced sample was peripheral blood. Receptors were obtained from a human donor in a cohort sampled during active COVID-19. CDR3s include the opening cysteine and the closing phenylalanine or tryptophan. A D gene is named only where the DNA matches it firmly. Clone size is shown for a subset of rows, as once, few, many or a class of expanded clone.

V,J,D,size,CDR3,DNA
TRBV11-2,TRBJ2-7,NA,NA,CASSLDSASLTYEQYF,TGTGCCAGCAGCTTAGATAGCGCTAGCCTTACCTACGAGCAGTACTTC
TRBV7-9,TRBJ2-1,TRBD2,NA,CASSLGKWVGTSGVNEQFF,TGTGCCAGCAGCTTAGGAAAATGGGTGGGGACTAGCGGGGTAAATGAGCAGTTCTTC
TRBV29-1,TRBJ1-4,NA,NA,CSVEGGHDGTLPNEKLFF,TGCAGCGTTGAAGGCGGGCACGATGGGACTCTACCGAATGAAAAACTGTTTTTT
TRBV7-8,TRBJ2-6,TRBD1,NA,CASSLTRTGGERANVLTF,TGTGCCAGCAGCCTGACTCGGACAGGGGGCGAGAGGGCCAACGTCCTGACTTTC
TRBV29-1,TRBJ1-5,TRBD1,NA,CSVGTGGLGPQHF,TGCAGCGTTGGGACAGGGGGTTTGGGGCCCCAGCATTTT
TRBV10-3,TRBJ2-7,NA,once,CAISEPEGQTYEQYF,TGTGCCATCAGTGAGCCGGAGGGACAGACCTACGAGCAGTACTTC
TRBV6-1,TRBJ2-1,TRBD2,NA,CASSEQREGLNEQFF,TGTGCCAGCAGTGAACAGCGGGAGGGCCTAAATGAGCAGTTCTTC
TRBV5-1,TRBJ2-3,NA,NA,CASSLGQRTDTQYF,TGCGCCAGCAGCTTGGGGCAGAGGACAGATACGCAGTATTTT
TRBV7-2,TRBJ1-5,TRBD1,NA,CASSLAGQPNQPQHF,TGTGCCAGCAGCTTAGCGGGACAGCCCAATCAGCCCCAGCATTTT
TRBV5-6,TRBJ2-5,TRBD1,NA,CASSIDRGVETQYF,TGTGCCAGCAGCATAGACAGGGGTGTGGAGACCCAGTACTTC
TRBV2,TRBJ2-3,TRBD2,NA,CASSPRTSGSTDTQYF,TGTGCCAGCAGTCCGCGGACTAGCGGGAGCACAGATACGCAGTATTTT
TRBV29-1,TRBJ1-1,NA,NA,CSVCRHLNTEAFF,TGCAGCGTTTGCCGACACCTGAACACTGAAGCTTTCTTT
TRBV5-5,TRBJ1-1,TRBD1,NA,CASSSEQGIGTEAFF,TGTGCCAGCAGCTCGGAACAGGGGATTGGCACTGAAGCTTTCTTT
TRBV12-5,TRBJ1-1,NA,NA,CASGSQQGSATEAFF,TGTGCTAGTGGTTCCCAACAGGGATCGGCCACTGAAGCTTTCTTT
TRBV6-5,TRBJ2-7,NA,NA,CASSWSWRSSYEQYF,TGTGCCAGCAGCTGGAGTTGGAGGAGCTCCTACGAGCAGTACTTC
TRBV11-2,TRBJ2-1,TRBD2,NA,CASSSQLGLAGVRNEQFF,TGTGCCAGCAGCTCCCAGTTAGGACTAGCGGGAGTAAGGAATGAGCAGTTCTTC
TRBV7-2,TRBJ1-3,TRBD1,NA,CASSLATGGSGNTIYF,TGTGCCAGCAGCTTAGCTACAGGGGGCTCTGGAAACACCATATATTTT
TRBV6-6,TRBJ2-1,NA,once,CASGKGNNEQFF,TGTGCCAGCGGGAAGGGGAACAATGAGCAGTTCTTC
TRBV25-1,TRBJ1-1,NA,once,CASSDGGNTEAFF,TGTGCCAGCAGTGATGGCGGGAACACTGAAGCTTTCTTT
TRBV7-9,TRBJ2-4,TRBD2,NA,CASSPGLAGQGIQYF,TGTGCCAGCAGCCCCGGACTAGCGGGCCAAGGCATTCAGTACTTC
TRBV10-3,TRBJ1-2,TRBD1,NA,CAISDPGQGLYGYTF,TGTGCCATCAGTGACCCGGGACAGGGTCTCTATGGCTACACCTTC
TRBV11-3,TRBJ2-2,NA,NA,CASSFKGSGELFF,TGTGCCAGCAGCTTTAAGGGGTCCGGGGAGCTGTTTTTT
TRBV3-1/TRBV3-2,TRBJ2-7,NA,NA,CASSRQYEQYF,TGTGCCAGCAGCCGACAGTACGAGCAGTACTTC
TRBV19,TRBJ2-7,TRBD2,NA,CASSRTSGRDSYEQYF,TGTGCCAGTAGCCGCACTAGCGGGAGGGACTCCTACGAGCAGTACTTC
TRBV6-1,TRBJ2-7,NA,NA,CASSEVVRGASYEQYF,TGTGCCAGCAGTGAAGTTGTACGGGGGGCCTCCTACGAGCAGTACTTC
TRBV10-3,TRBJ1-1,NA,NA,CAIRTDDMLNTEAFF,TGTGCCATCAGGACCGATGACATGCTGAACACTGAAGCTTTCTTT
TRBV6-2/TRBV6-3,TRBJ2-5,TRBD1,NA,CASSIGTGGLETQYF,TGTGCCAGCAGTATCGGGACAGGGGGACTCGAGACCCAGTACTTC
TRBV19,TRBJ1-2,NA,NA,CASRNGGPPYGYTF,TGTGCCAGTAGAAACGGGGGGCCCCCATATGGCTACACCTTC
TRBV19,TRBJ1-2,NA,NA,CASSSRVNYGYTF,TGTGCCAGTAGTTCCAGGGTGAACTATGGCTACACCTTC
TRBV14,TRBJ2-1,TRBD1,NA,CASSQAGDRVSNEQFF,TGTGCCAGCAGCCAAGCGGGGGACAGGGTTTCCAATGAGCAGTTCTTC
TRBV6-2/TRBV6-3,TRBJ2-7,TRBD1,NA,CASSSPGTGYSYEQYF,TGTGCCAGCAGTTCTCCCGGGACAGGGTACTCCTACGAGCAGTACTTC
TRBV6-5,TRBJ1-6,NA,NA,CASSYSIPRENSPLHF,TGTGCCAGCAGTTACTCGATCCCCAGGGAAAATTCACCCCTCCACTTT
TRBV9,TRBJ2-7,TRBD2,NA,CASSEGEREISYEQYF,TGTGCCAGCAGCGAAGGGGAGCGGGAGATCTCCTACGAGCAGTACTTC
TRBV2,TRBJ2-2,NA,once,CASSITQGSGELFF,TGTGCCAGCAGTATTACACAGGGATCCGGGGAGCTGTTTTTT
TRBV5-1,TRBJ2-7,TRBD2,NA,CASSSGTNELTYEQYF,TGCGCCAGCAGCAGCGGGACCAACGAACTGACCTACGAGCAGTACTTC
TRBV4-1,TRBJ2-1,TRBD2,NA,CASSLGGGTSGVNEQFF,TGCGCCAGCAGCCTAGGGGGAGGGACTAGCGGGGTCAATGAGCAGTTCTTC
TRBV5-4,TRBJ2-5,TRBD2,NA,CASSLIGTSEIRETQYF,TGTGCCAGCAGCTTGATTGGGACTAGCGAGATTAGAGAGACCCAGTACTTC
TRBV27,TRBJ2-7,TRBD1,NA,CASSLGAGTGTEQYF,TGTGCCAGCAGTTTAGGTGCCGGGACAGGGACCGAGCAGTACTTC
TRBV7-2,TRBJ2-7,NA,NA,CASSLDRNYEQYF,TGTGCCAGCAGCTTAGACAGAAACTACGAGCAGTACTTC
TRBV3-1/TRBV3-2,TRBJ2-7,NA,NA,CASSQGLDSSWEQYF,TGTGCCAGCAGCCAAGGGCTAGACTCGAGTTGGGAGCAGTACTTC
TRBV9,TRBJ2-1,NA,once,CASPPIIRGYNEQFF,TGTGCCAGCCCCCCCATTATTAGAGGTTACAATGAGCAGTTCTTC
TRBV7-9,TRBJ1-1,NA,NA,CASSLDRVAEAFF,TGTGCCAGCAGCTTAGACAGGGTTGCTGAAGCTTTCTTT
TRBV6-5,TRBJ1-4,TRBD1,NA,CASRDRVEKLFF,TGTGCCAGCCGGGACAGGGTAGAAAAACTGTTTTTT
TRBV5-4,TRBJ2-6,NA,NA,CASSDTTGANVLTF,TGTGCCAGCAGCGACACGACTGGGGCCAACGTCCTGACTTTC
TRBV9,TRBJ2-2,TRBD1,NA,CASSESRTGKNTGELFF,TGTGCCAGCAGCGAGTCCCGGACAGGGAAGAACACCGGGGAGCTGTTTTTT
TRBV4-1,TRBJ2-7,NA,NA,CASSQERDIAASSYEQYF,TGCGCCAGCAGCCAAGAGAGGGACATAGCTGCTAGCTCCTACGAGCAGTACTTC
TRBV28,TRBJ2-3,TRBD1,once,CASSFLGQGTDTQYF,TGTGCCAGCAGTTTTTTGGGACAGGGAACAGATACGCAGTATTTT
TRBV4-1,TRBJ2-5,TRBD1,few,CASSQAPGQGPTQYF,TGCGCCAGCAGCCAAGCTCCGGGACAGGGCCCGACCCAGTACTTC
TRBV28,TRBJ1-4,NA,NA,CATGVHPTNEKLFF,TGTGCCACAGGGGTTCACCCAACTAATGAAAAACTGTTTTTT
TRBV19,TRBJ2-7,TRBD2,NA,CASSSGRAGEQYF,TGTGCCAGTAGTAGCGGGAGGGCCGGCGAGCAGTACTTC
TRBV7-9,TRBJ1-1,NA,NA,CASSLGAGADTEAFF,TGTGCCAGCAGCTTAGGCGCTGGGGCCGACACTGAAGCTTTCTTT
TRBV30,TRBJ1-5,NA,NA,CAWSRNQPQHF,TGTGCCTGGAGTCGGAATCAGCCCCAGCATTTT
TRBV15,TRBJ1-6,NA,NA,CATSRQGRNSPLHF,TGTGCCACCAGCAGGCAGGGGCGGAATTCACCCCTCCACTTT
TRBV6-5,TRBJ2-2,TRBD2,NA,CASSYSSGRNTGELFF,TGTGCCAGCAGTTACTCTAGCGGGAGAAACACCGGGGAGCTGTTTTTT
TRBV28,TRBJ1-5,NA,NA,CASREGENQPQHF,TGTGCCAGCAGAGAAGGGGAAAATCAGCCCCAGCATTTT
TRBV28,TRBJ1-4,NA,NA,CASSFPSTNEKLFF,TGTGCCAGCAGTTTTCCTTCAACTAATGAAAAACTGTTTTTT
TRBV9,TRBJ2-3,TRBD2,NA,CASSVGGRDPSGF,TGTGCCAGCAGCGTAGGCGGGAGGGACCCTTCAGGTTTT